This T cell receptor (beta chain) was recorded in a study of patients and donors after allogeneic stem cell transplantation (TCRdb year 2020). This clonotype has a handful of counts. The antigen it recognizes is unknown. No base quality values were provided; no much bigger clone lies one nucleotide off. Libraries were constructed by RT-PCR. Sequencing instrument: NextSeq 550. TCRdb handled the public reads itself, with Q25 trimming in fastp and clone calling in MiXCR, and kept productive beta chains. Rows are unified per CDR3 protein, each entry keeping the most common DNA and genes. A total of 110,000 or so distinct CDR3 sequences appear in this sample, 35% of them only once. Clones ranked in the top ten supply around 30% of the sample. V loses 0 bases, J loses 3 bases, and the germline ends lie 10 bases apart. Based on the germline V gene, the CDR1 and CDR2 sequences are SGHRS and YFSETQ. The CDR3 numbers 15 residues from cysteine through phenylalanine. This entry keeps only the CDR3 DNA: 45 bases, framed from base 1.

The chain is assembled from TRBV5-1 and TRBJ1-5, and the D gene may be TRBD1, 6 bases matching. The sequenced material came from blood, either unsorted or a sorted T cell fraction (not recorded which). The sequence was obtained from a human donor who was either an allogeneic HSCT recipient or a stem cell or donor lymphocyte infusion donor (not recorded which). It is not recorded whose cells these are; they may come from a transplant donor. For the CDR3, the sequence is CASSLGQADNQPQHF. The DNA reads TGCGCCAGCAGCTTGGGACAGGCGGACAATCAGCCCCAGCATTTT.